Listed below are T cell receptor beta chains from one sample, sequenced in a study of blood T cell repertoires in COVID-19. Measured with immunoSEQ multiplex PCR; TCRdb has only the in-frame clones, and not every one. The sample carries about 410,000 clones, roughly 85% recorded once. Sequenced: peripheral blood. These receptors were obtained from a woman under 40 with active or convalescent COVID-19. Each CDR3 is given with its conserved first and last residue. D genes are given only for firm matches. A row's size may be missing; if present it is once, few, many or a size class.

TRBJ2-5 TRBV6-4 NA NA TGTGCCAGCAGTGACAGGGAGCAAGAGACCCAGTACTTC CASSDREQETQYF
TRBJ1-2 TRBV5-6 NA NA TGTGCCAGCAGCCGGGGTCTGGGGGAGGACGGCTACACCTTC CASSRGLGEDGYTF
TRBJ1-2 TRBV9 NA NA TGTGCCAGCAGCGTAGCATCGGGACTCCCCTCCTATGGCTACACCTTC CASSVASGLPSYGYTF
TRBJ1-5 TRBV7-9 NA NA TGTGCCAGCAGCTTTGGAGATAGCAATCAGCCCCAGCATTTT CASSFGDSNQPQHF
TRBJ2-1 TRBV27 NA TRBD1 TGTGCCAGCAGTTTAAGGGACAGCAATTACAATGAGCAGTTCTTC CASSLRDSNYNEQFF
TRBJ2-7 TRBV3-1/TRBV3-2 NA TRBD2 TGTGCCAGCAGCCGAGCGGGGGGGCGAGACGAGCAGTACTTC CASSRAGGRDEQYF
TRBJ2-7 TRBV18 NA TRBD1 TGTGCCAGCTCACCACCGATTGGGGACAGCTCCTACGAGCAGTACTTC CASSPPIGDSSYEQYF
TRBJ1-2 TRBV4-1 NA NA TGCGCCAGCAGCTTGCGAGGAGGGGATGGCTACACCTTC CASSLRGGDGYTF
TRBJ2-4 TRBV9 NA NA TGTGCCAGCAGCGTAGAGGGCAGGGGGGACATTCAGTACTTC CASSVEGRGDIQYF
TRBJ1-1 TRBV19 NA TRBD1 TGTGCCAGTAGTAGAGACAGGGGAATGAACACTGAAGCTTTCTTT CASSRDRGMNTEAFF
TRBJ2-5 TRBV7-2 NA TRBD2 TGTGCCAGCAGCTATTACAGCGGGGGCCGGGAGACCCAGTACTTC CASSYYSGGRETQYF
TRBJ2-1 TRBV18 NA TRBD1 TGTGCCAGCTCACCTGGACAGGGGTGGGACAATGAGCAGTTCTTC CASSPGQGWDNEQFF
TRBJ1-1 TRBV29-1 once NA TGCAGCGGGAGACAGATGGAGGGAACTGAAGCTTTCTTT CSGRQMEGTEAFF
TRBJ1-1 TRBV6-5 NA NA TGTGCCAGCAGGGGAACAGGAATCACTGAAGCTTTCTTT CASRGTGITEAFF
TRBJ2-5 TRBV7-9 NA TRBD2 TGTGCCAGCAGCTTAGTCTGCGGGAGGGACCAAGAGACCCAGTACTTC CASSLVCGRDQETQYF
TRBJ2-1 TRBV18 NA NA TGTGCCAGCTCACCAAATTGGGGCGATGAGCAGTTCTTC CASSPNWGDEQFF
TRBJ2-5 TRBV7-9 NA NA TGTGCCAGCAGCTTGCCTTCAGGGTACCAAGAGACCCAGTACTTC CASSLPSGYQETQYF
TRBJ2-7 TRBV11-2 NA NA TGTGCCAGCAGCTTAGCCCCAGAGGGCTACGAGCAGTACTTC CASSLAPEGYEQYF
TRBJ2-4 TRBV5-1 NA TRBD1 TGCGCCAGCGCTCGACAGGGGGCAGGGGACATTCAGTACTTC CASARQGAGDIQYF
TRBJ2-7 TRBV3-1/TRBV3-2 NA TRBD2 TGTGCCAGCAGCCAAGTCTCCTCGGGACTAGCGGGAGGGCCCTACGAGCAGTACTTC CASSQVSSGLAGGPYEQYF
TRBJ2-5 TRBV5-4 once TRBD2 TGTGCCAGCAGCTTGAAGACTAGCGGGGGATCCACAGAGACCCAGTACTTC CASSLKTSGGSTETQYF
TRBJ2-4 TRBV27 NA NA TGTGCCAGCAGTCCGGAGAATCTAGCCAAAAACATTCAGTACTTC CASSPENLAKNIQYF
TRBJ2-2 TRBV2 NA NA TGTGCCAGCAGTGAAGCGGTGCGGTCCGGGGAGCTGTTTTTT CASSEAVRSGELFF
TRBJ1-2 TRBV21-1 NA NA TGTGCCAGCAGCAAAAGTAGACAGTCGGAGCCCCTCCCCTATGGCTACACCTTC CASSKSRQSEPLPYGYTF
TRBJ2-3 TRBV19 once TRBD2 TGTGCCAGTAGTATAGATCTGCGGGGGGGGAATTCAGATACGCAGTATTTT CASSIDLRGGNSDTQYF
TRBJ1-1 TRBV7-2 once NA TGTGCCAGCCGCCTGGCAGGGCAAGCTTTCTTT CASRLAGQAFF
TRBJ1-2 TRBV27 NA TRBD1 TGTGCCAGCAGTATACCGGGACAGGGGAATGGCTACACCTTC CASSIPGQGNGYTF
TRBJ1-2 TRBV28 NA NA TGTGCCAGCAGTTTAGAGTTATCCAACTATGGCTACACCTTC CASSLELSNYGYTF
TRBJ1-3 TRBV5-1 NA TRBD1 TGCGCCAGCAGCTTGTGGGACAGGGGCGCCTCTGGAAACACCATATATTTT CASSLWDRGASGNTIYF
TRBJ2-1 TRBV3-1/TRBV3-2 NA TRBD2 TGTGCCAGCAGCTACGGACTAGCGGGAGGGAATGAGCAGTTCTTC CASSYGLAGGNEQFF
TRBJ2-7 TRBV4-2 NA NA TGTGCCAGCAGCCAAGATCCCCCCGGGAGCCCCACCTACGAGCAGTACTTC CASSQDPPGSPTYEQYF
TRBJ2-1 TRBV11-3 NA TRBD1 TGTGCCAGCAGCTTACGGGGGACAGGGAACAATGAGCAGTTCTTC CASSLRGTGNNEQFF
TRBJ2-7 TRBV5-5 once TRBD1 TGTGCCAGCAGCAACGACAGGGGCCAAGTAGCCTACGAGCAGTACTTC CASSNDRGQVAYEQYF
TRBJ1-5 TRBV7-7 NA NA TGTGCCAGCAGCTTAGATCAGGGACAGCCCCAGCATTTT CASSLDQGQPQHF
TRBJ2-6 TRBV2 NA TRBD1 TGTGCCAGCGCCCGGGGACAGGGGAGCTCTGGGGCCAACGTCCTGACTTTC CASARGQGSSGANVLTF
TRBJ1-5 TRBV15 NA TRBD1 TGTGCCACCAGCAGAGATGACAGGGTCCCCCAGCCCCAGCATTTT CATSRDDRVPQPQHF
TRBJ2-7 TRBV4-1 NA TRBD2 TGCGCCAGCAGCCAAGCGGGGGGCGAGCAGTACTTC CASSQAGGEQYF
TRBJ1-2 TRBV5-1 NA NA TGCGCCAGCCACGCGGGGGGAAACTATGGCTACACCTTC CASHAGGNYGYTF
TRBJ2-1 TRBV4-2 NA NA TGTGCCAGCAGCCAAGCGGTGAGAAGCTCCTACAATGAGCAGTTCTTC CASSQAVRSSYNEQFF
TRBJ2-7 TRBV19 NA TRBD2 TGTGCCAGTAGTTCGAGCGGGGGGATTACGAACTGCGAGCAGTACTTC CASSSSGGITNCEQYF
TRBJ1-4 TRBV4-1 NA TRBD1 TGCGCCAGCAGCGTTCAGGGGGCGCGGGGTAATGAAAAACTGTTTTTT CASSVQGARGNEKLFF
TRBJ1-2 TRBV2 NA TRBD1 TGTGCCAGCTACCTAGGACAGGGAATCTATGGCTACACCTTC CASYLGQGIYGYTF
TRBJ2-7 TRBV19 NA TRBD2 TGTGCCAGTAGTAGGCCGGGACTAGGCTCCTACGAGCAGTACTTC CASSRPGLGSYEQYF
TRBJ2-7 TRBV4-1 NA NA TGCGCCAGCAGCCAAGATAGAGGCCGGAGCTCCGAGCAGTACTTC CASSQDRGRSSEQYF
TRBJ2-5 TRBV27 NA TRBD2 TGTGCCAGCAGTCCGGCGGGGGTGGTGGAGACCCAGTACTTC CASSPAGVVETQYF
TRBJ2-1 TRBV27 NA NA TGTGCCAGCAGCTCAGGTCCTATCTCGAACAATGAGCAGTTCTTC CASSSGPISNNEQFF
TRBJ1-4 TRBV18 NA NA TGTGCCAGCTCACTCCGGGATCTTAATGAAAAACTGTTTTTT CASSLRDLNEKLFF
TRBJ2-3 TRBV3-1/TRBV3-2 NA TRBD2 TGTGCCAGCAGCCAAGTACTAGCGGGCGGGGCGTCAGATACGCAGTATTTT CASSQVLAGGASDTQYF
TRBJ2-1 TRBV28 NA TRBD1 TGTGCCAGCAGTTTCGGGACAGGGGGATACAATGAGCAGTTCTTC CASSFGTGGYNEQFF
TRBJ2-7 TRBV5-1 NA NA TGCGCCAGCAGCCCCGGTTACTCCTACGAGCAGTACTTC CASSPGYSYEQYF
TRBJ2-1 TRBV19 once NA TGTGCCAGTAGCTCTTTAGCGACCTACAATGAGCAGTTCTTC CASSSLATYNEQFF
TRBJ1-6 TRBV5-1 NA NA TGCGCCAGCAGCTCTGGACAGCGCAATTCACCCCTCCACTTT CASSSGQRNSPLHF
TRBJ2-1 TRBV18 NA NA TGTGCCAGCTCACCCCCTAGCGCCGCTGGACTCGAGCAGTTCTTC CASSPPSAAGLEQFF
TRBJ1-6 TRBV6-5 NA TRBD1 TGTGCCAGCAGCCCGGGACAGTTAAATTCACCCCTCCACTTT CASSPGQLNSPLHF
TRBJ1-5 TRBV5-1 NA TRBD1 TGCGCCAGCAGCACAGGGGGCCCTAATCAGCCCCAGCATTTT CASSTGGPNQPQHF
TRBJ2-5 TRBV15 NA NA TGTGCCACCGGATCGGGGATGACCCAGTACTTC CATGSGMTQYF
TRBJ1-2 TRBV2 NA TRBD1 TGTGCCAGCAGTGACCCGGACAGGGTAAATTATGGCTACACCTTC CASSDPDRVNYGYTF
TRBJ1-5 TRBV19 few NA TGTGCCAGTAGCTCCCCCGGCGGGGGCAATCAGCCCCAGCATTTT CASSSPGGGNQPQHF
TRBJ1-2 TRBV4-2 NA NA TGTGCCAGCAGCCAAGCAGGGCAGGGGCTCATCTATGGCTACACCTTC CASSQAGQGLIYGYTF